The source of this T cell receptor (beta chain) is a study of cytomegalovirus exposure and HLA in healthy donors. This clone was counted between two and nine times. PCR was performed using 60 Vbeta and 13 Jbeta primers. Profiled with immunoSEQ multiplex PCR; TCRdb holds only in-frame clones, not every one. This table has 100,000 to 150,000 clones, 75% appearing once. The CDR3 totals 15 residues. The ends lost 5 bases at V and 6 bases at J; junction bases unmatched: 10. CDR1 and CDR2 (germline): SGHVS, FQNEAQ. The rearrangement joins TRBV7-8 to TRBJ2-7; 10 bases match TRBD1. The sample taken for sequencing was PBMCs. The TCR was taken from a woman aged 45-65 years in good health and CMV-seronegative. The CDR3: CASSRRTGGSLEQYF. The CDR3 region has the DNA TGTGCCAGCAGCCGACGGACAGGGGGGTCCCTCGAGCAGTACTTC.